These 32 T cell receptor beta chains were sequenced from one sample in a study of T cells in women clearing cervical HPV infection. The repertoire was sequenced with immunoSEQ multiplex PCR; TCRdb's copy has only in-frame clones and lacks some. The sample has some 24,000 clones; the top ten hold approximately 5.5%. The sequencing input was blood buffy coat. The receptors here all came from a woman aged 18-69 years with a cervical HPV16 infection that either progressed to CIN3+ or cleared (not recorded which).

About this clone itself: The missing CDR3 end, 3 residues past where the read stops, is filled in from the germline J gene. The chain is built from TRBV9 and TRBJ2-5, with TRBD1 matching 10 bases. The CDR3 covers 15 residues. Germline CDR1 and CDR2: SGDLS and YYNGEE. V trimming: 0 bases; J trimming: 4 bases; junction bases outside the gene matches: 3. The CDR3 loop is CASSVGGTGAETQYF. CDR3 bases read: TGTGCCAGCAGCGTAGGGGGGACAGGGGCAGAGACC.

For this clone: The read terminates 3 residues before the CDR3 end, so the remaining end is supplied by the germline J gene. The rearrangement uses TRBV27 and TRBJ2-5, with D perhaps matching TRBD1 (5 bases). V lost 6 bases and J lost 0, with 8 bases in between. The CDR3 covers 13 residues. From germline, CDR1 is MNHEY and CDR2 SMNVEV (reference sequence). The part of the CDR3 DNA that was read is TGTGCCAGCAGCCTGACAGACCAAGAGACC. Translation gives CASSLTDQET. The CDR3 as a whole reads CASSLTDQETQYF.

About this clone: The CDR3 goes on 3 residues after the read ends, and that part is filled in from the germline J gene. The chain couples TRBV7-9 to TRBJ2-4; 8 nucleotides match TRBD1. Germline CDR1 SEHNR, CDR2 FQNEAQ (reference sequence). The CDR3 totals 13 residues. Partial CDR3 DNA: TGTGCCAGCAGCCCTAGACAGGGGATCGGT. It is translated as CASSPRQGIG. The complete CDR3 protein is CASSPRQGIGQYF.

Of note for this clone: The CDR3 is cut off 3 residues early in the read; its end comes from the germline J gene. V and J are TRBV29-1 and TRBJ2-2; 12 bases agree with TRBD2. V lost 2 bases and J lost 3; bases outside the gene matches: 4. CDR3 length: 16 residues. Germline V gene data show CDR1 as SQVTM and CDR2 as ANQGSEA. The sequenced CDR3 bases are TGCAGCGTTGAAAACCTAGCGGGGGGGCACACCGGGGAG. This codes for CSVENLAGGHTGE. The whole CDR3 sequence reads CSVENLAGGHTGELFF.

On this clone: The sequenced fragment ends 3 residues before the CDR3 boundary, so the rest is inferred from the germline J gene. V is TRBV29-1 and J is TRBJ1-6; TRBD1 aligns across 8 bases. The length of the CDR3 is 15 residues. Unmatched junction bases numbered 9, after V lost 5 bases and J lost 6 bases. CDR1 and CDR2 from the germline V gene are SQVTM and ANQGSEA. CDR3 bases read: TGCAGCGTTTATACCGGGACAGGCCGTAATTCACCC. It codes for CSVYTGTGRNSP. The CDR3 reads in full as CSVYTGTGRNSPLHF.

On this clone: From the germline J gene comes the end of the CDR3, since the read stops 3 residues before it. The rearrangement links TRBV7-9 to TRBJ1-2, with TRBD1 matching 10 bases. The CDR3 consists of 15 residues. Germline CDR1 SEHNR, CDR2 FQNEAQ (reference sequence). The CDR3 loop reads CASSLSRTGGDDYTF. CDR3 DNA (partial): TGTGCCAGCAGCTTATCCAGGACAGGGGGGGACGAC.

Of note for this clone: The read ends 3 residues early relative to the CDR3; the germline J gene fills the gap. This chain connects TRBV2 to TRBJ1-2; D uncertain. The CDR3 sequence is 15 residues long. Germline CDR1 reads SNHLY; CDR2 reads FYNNEI. V gave up 3 bases and J gave up 4 bases, with 15 bases separating them. CDR3 DNA (partial): TGTGCCAGCAGTGAGAGGTTAGGGCTTGGCTATGGC. Encoded protein: CASSERLGLGYG. The full CDR3 reads CASSERLGLGYGYTF.

In the case of this clone: The sequenced fragment ends 3 residues before the CDR3 boundary, so the rest is inferred from the germline J gene. V usage is TRBV5-1 and J usage is TRBJ2-1; D remains unclear. V lost 5 bases and J 0 bases, leaving 18 bases between the germline ends. Per the germline V gene, CDR1 is SGHRS and CDR2 is YFSETQ. The CDR3 runs to 17 residues. The CDR3 spells CASRQHGGQSSYNEQFF. The CDR3 bases that were read are TGCGCCAGCAGACAGCATGGTGGGCAGAGCTCCTACAATGAG. The entire variable domain, with the rest obtained from reference TRBV5-1 and TRBJ2-1, is as follows: KAGVTQTPRYLIKTRGQQVTLSCSPISGHRSVSWYQQTPGQGLQFLFEYFSETQRNKGNFPGRFSGRQFSNSRSEMNVSTLELGDSALYLCASRQHGGQSSYNEQFFGPGTRLTVL.

Notes on this clone: Read data end 3 residues before the CDR3 end; the end is taken from the germline J gene. The V gene is TRBV5-6, the J gene TRBJ1-2; the D is unclear. CDR3 size: 11 residues. The V and J ends lost 0 bases and 6 bases respectively, with 3 bases between them. Germline V CDR1 and CDR2: SGHDT, YYEEEE. The CDR3 here is CASSLEDGYTF. The part of the CDR3 DNA that was read is TGTGCCAGCAGCTTGGAGGATGGC.

For this clone: The read halts 3 residues ahead of the CDR3 end, with the missing end drawn from the germline J gene. This rearrangement joins TRBV19 to TRBJ1-2; D unresolved. This CDR3 comprises 15 residues. In germline, CDR1 is LNHDA, CDR2 SQIVND (reference sequence). Trimming took off 4 bases at V and 2 bases at J, with 14 bases between the two ends. The CDR3 bases that were read are TGTGCCAGTAGTACACAAACTGACGGGAACTATGGC. This gives the protein CASSTQTDGNYG. The whole CDR3 reads CASSTQTDGNYGYTF.

Remarks on this clone: The read ends 3 residues shy of where the CDR3 ends; the end is completed using the germline J gene. V and J are TRBV2 and TRBJ1-2; D is uncertain. From germline, CDR1 is SNHLY and CDR2 FYNNEI. The CDR3 is 10 amino acids. CDR3 amino acids: CASSVIGYTF. The CDR3 DNA, read in part, is TGTGCCAGCAGTGTAATCGGC.

Details on this clone: The read gets to within 3 residues of the CDR3 end, and the germline J gene fills in the rest. The V call is TRBV7-2, the J call TRBJ1-5, with unresolved D. This CDR3 is built from 14 residues. V lost 3 bases and J 3 bases, leaving 9 bases between the germline ends. Germline CDR1 reads SGHTA; CDR2 reads FQGNSA. The sequenced part of the CDR3 DNA is TGTGCCAGCAGCTTGGGTGGGCTCAATCAGCCC. Protein product: CASSLGGLNQP. The entire CDR3 is CASSLGGLNQPQHF.

Comment on this clone: From the germline J gene comes the end of the CDR3, since the read stops 3 residues before it. The chain has TRBV5-1 and TRBJ2-2, with TRBD1 as a possible D gene (5 bases). CDR1 and CDR2 from the germline V gene are SGHRS and YFSETQ. CDR3 size: 16 residues. V was pared by 2 bases and J by 1 base, with 12 bases between. CDR3 bases read: TGCGCCAGCAGCTTTACAGGTGACCAGAACACCGGGGAG. It is translated as CASSFTGDQNTGE. The whole CDR3 protein is CASSFTGDQNTGELFF.

On this clone itself: The CDR3 is cut off 3 residues early in the read; its end comes from the germline J gene. The rearrangement joins TRBV2 to TRBJ2-1; D may be TRBD1 (6 bases). CDR1 and CDR2 (germline): SNHLY, FYNNEI. The length of the CDR3 is 17 residues. Trimming took off 3 bases at V and 3 bases at J, with 18 bases between the two ends. The sequenced part of the CDR3 DNA is TGTGCCAGCAGTGAGATCCAGGGGATGGGCCTCTACAATGAG. Translation: CASSEIQGMGLYNE. From start to end, the CDR3 is CASSEIQGMGLYNEQFF.

Points on this clone: The read halts 3 residues ahead of the CDR3 end, with the missing end drawn from the germline J gene. This chain uses TRBV19 with TRBJ1-3, with 9 bases matching TRBD1. Losses at the gene ends were 5 bases for V and 3 bases for J; bases not matched to a gene: 8. The CDR3 consists of 16 residues. Germline lookup yields CDR1 LNHDA and CDR2 SQIVND (reference sequence). CDR3 DNA, as far as it was read: TGTGCCAGTAGTGTAACAGGGGGCGCCCTTGGAAACACC. Translation gives CASSVTGGALGNT. The entire CDR3 is CASSVTGGALGNTIYF.

CDR3 bases read: TGCGCCAGCAGCCAAGAAAGCGTAGTCGGAAACACC. Amino acids: CASSQESVVGNT. The whole CDR3 reads CASSQESVVGNTIYF. This sequence joins TRBV4-1 and TRBJ1-3; the D is unclear. The read is 3 residues too short to cover the CDR3 end, so that end is filled in from the germline J gene. The V gene's germline CDR1 is MGHRA and CDR2 YSYEKL. The CDR3 has 15 residues. Trimming took 0 bases from V and 4 from J, leaving 10 bases between them.

With respect to this clone: The read terminates 3 residues ahead of where the CDR3 ends, so the germline J gene completes it. The chain recombines TRBV12-3 or TRBV12-4 with TRBJ2-5; 7 bases are shared with TRBD2. Trimming removed 0 bases from V and 5 bases from J; junction bases left unmatched: 21. CDR3 length: 20 amino acids. The CDR3 region is CASSLAYRNLAEPSGETQYF. The CDR3 DNA, read in part, is TGTGCCAGCAGTTTAGCCTACAGGAATCTAGCGGAGCCGAGTGGGGAGACC.

Turning to this clone: The CDR3 goes on 3 residues after the read ends, and that part is filled in from the germline J gene. The chain has TRBV20-1 and TRBJ2-5; 8 bases are a match to TRBD2. This CDR3 contains 13 residues. J gave up 2 bases and V 4 bases, and 3 bases lay outside the gene matches. The germline gives CDR1 DFQATT, CDR2 SNEGSKA (reference sequence). CDR3 DNA, as far as it was read: TGCAGTGCTAACATAGCGGGGCAAGAGACC. Its protein product is CSANIAGQET. The CDR3 as a whole reads CSANIAGQETQYF.

About this clone: The read gets to within 3 residues of the CDR3 end, and the germline J gene fills in the rest. The chain carries TRBV20-1 and TRBJ2-7; D gene unclear. Germline lookup yields CDR1 DFQATT and CDR2 SNEGSKA (reference sequence). The CDR3 length is 14 residues. Trimming shortened V by 4 bases and J by 2 bases, and 15 bases separated the two germline ends. The CDR3 sequence is CSATTPTRAYEQYF. The DNA read from the CDR3 is TGCAGTGCTACGACTCCTACCCGCGCCTACGAG.

About this clone itself: Sequencing ends 3 residues short of the CDR3 end; the germline J gene provides the rest. This chain joins TRBV5-4 and TRBJ2-7; weak D call: TRBD1 (5 bases). V was cut by 4 bases and J by 2 bases, with 13 bases left in between. The V gene's germline CDR1 is SGHNT and CDR2 YYREEE (reference sequence). The CDR3 is made up of 14 amino acids. Incomplete CDR3 DNA: TGTGCCAGCAGCGGGGCAGACATAGCCTACGAG. Encoded protein: CASSGADIAYE. The whole CDR3 protein is CASSGADIAYEQYF.

A remark on this clone: The read is 3 residues too short to cover the CDR3 end, so that end is filled in from the germline J gene. The chain uses TRBV19 and TRBJ1-2, with D possibly being TRBD1 (6 bases). Germline V gene data show CDR1 as LNHDA and CDR2 as SQIVND (reference sequence). This CDR3 has 15 amino acids. The chain's CDR3 is CASSIDRGAYNDYTF. CDR3 bases read: TGTGCCAGTAGTATAGATCGGGGGGCTTACAATGAC.

As regards this clone: The CDR3 end lies 3 residues beyond the end of the read and is filled in from the germline J gene. V and J are TRBV11-3 and TRBJ1-1, with TRBD1 matching 7 bases. The CDR3 loop spans 14 amino acids. V shed 3 bases, J shed 6 bases, and the junction held 7 bases outside the gene matches. CDR1 and CDR2 (germline): SGHNT, YENEEA. The part of the CDR3 DNA that was read is TGTGCCAGCAGCTTTCGAGGGGGCGGCCCTGAA. Its protein product is CASSFRGGGPE. The whole CDR3 sequence reads CASSFRGGGPEAFF.

Note on this clone: The CDR3 end falls 3 residues outside the read, so it is completed with the germline J gene. The rearrangement uses TRBV12-3 or TRBV12-4 and TRBJ2-7; the D gene is possibly TRBD2 (5 bases). Trimming took 7 bases from V and 5 from J, leaving 21 bases between them. The CDR3 extends over 15 amino acids. The DNA read from the CDR3 is TGTGCCAGCACTACTGAGCTCGGGGTCGTCCACGAG. It yields the protein CASTTELGVVHE. The full CDR3 sequence reads CASTTELGVVHEQYF.

The CDR3 bases that were read are TGTGCCAGCAGTGAAGCAGGGCCCACCCGATTCCGGCCT. It codes for CASSEAGPTRFRP. In full, the CDR3 reads CASSEAGPTRFRPQYF. This chain connects TRBV6-1 to TRBJ2-4; D is ambiguous. The read ends 3 residues before the CDR3 terminus; that terminus is restored from the germline J gene. This CDR3 is built from 16 residues. Germline lookup yields CDR1 MNHNS and CDR2 SASEGT.

With regard to this clone: The read comes to an end 3 residues before the CDR3 does, leaving the germline J gene to fill in the end. The chain employs TRBV18 and TRBJ2-3, with TRBD1 matching over 7 bases. This CDR3 is 14 amino acids long. Germline CDR1 and CDR2: KGHSH and LQKENI. The CDR3 sequence: CASSSARGGQPQYF. The CDR3 bases that were read are TGTGCCAGCTCATCAGCACGAGGGGGCCAGCCG.

CDR3 region: CSVHRNTGELFF. The part of the CDR3 DNA that was read is TGCAGCGTTCACAGGAATACCGGGGAG. The J gene is TRBJ2-2, the V gene TRBV29-1, with D tentatively TRBD1 (5 bases). The read falls 3 residues short of the CDR3 end, and the missing part is taken from the germline J gene. V lost 5 bases, J lost 5 bases, and 9 bases lay in between. The CDR3 sequence is 12 residues long. CDR1 is SQVTM, CDR2 ANQGSEA, per germline.

As to this clone: The read is 3 residues too short to cover the CDR3 end, so that end is filled in from the germline J gene. This sequence joins TRBV7-2 and TRBJ1-4, with 8 bases lining up with TRBD1. The V gene's germline CDR1 is SGHTA and CDR2 FQGNSA. The CDR3 totals 17 residues. CDR3 bases read: TGTGCCAGCAGCTTAGCCCCGCAGGGGGCCTTTGGTTCACCA. Amino acid sequence: CASSLAPQGAFGSP. The full CDR3 protein is CASSLAPQGAFGSPLFF.

Notes on this clone: Sequencing ends 3 residues short of the CDR3 end; the germline J gene provides the rest. J is TRBJ2-2 and V is TRBV9; 8 bases align to TRBD1. Germline trimming cut 0 bases from V and 8 bases from J; bases unmatched to any gene: 6. From germline, CDR1 is SGDLS and CDR2 YYNGEE. The CDR3 covers 15 residues. The CDR3 spells CASSVAQGASGELFF. The sequenced CDR3 bases are TGTGCCAGCAGCGTAGCTCAGGGGGCGAGTGGGGAG.

Comment on this clone: The read gets to within 3 residues of the CDR3 end, and the germline J gene fills in the rest. The V call is TRBV20-1, the J call TRBJ2-5; 7 bases are shared with TRBD1. Looked up from germline, CDR1 is DFQATT and CDR2 is SNEGSKA (reference sequence). The J segment lost 4 bases and the V segment lost 3 bases, leaving 5 bases of the junction unmatched. This CDR3 has 13 amino acids. The CDR3 here is CSARTGFGETQYF. The part of the CDR3 DNA that was read is TGCAGTGCTAGGACAGGGTTCGGAGAGACC.

Worth noting for this clone: The CDR3 goes on 3 residues after the read ends, and that part is filled in from the germline J gene. V is TRBV5-1 and J is TRBJ2-3; TRBD2 agrees at 10 bases. Trimming cost V 4 bases and J 4 bases; bases outside gene matches: 9. The V gene's germline CDR1 is SGHRS and CDR2 YFSETQ. The CDR3 is made up of 16 amino acids. CDR3 DNA (partial): TGCGCCAGCAGCCCAGACCGGCTAGCGGGAGCAGATACG. This translates into CASSPDRLAGADT. The whole CDR3 protein is CASSPDRLAGADTQYF.

CDR3 bases read: TGTGCCAGTAGTGCGAGGACACCGGTCAAGCCG. Amino acid sequence: CASSARTPVKP. The whole CDR3 sequence is CASSARTPVKPQYF. The V call is TRBV19, the J call TRBJ2-3; TRBD1 might be the D (5 bases). The read ends 3 residues shy of where the CDR3 ends; the end is completed using the germline J gene. Germline V gene lookup returns CDR1 LNHDA and CDR2 SQIVND (reference sequence). This CDR3 has 14 amino acids.

CDR3: CSAGLRGNYGYTF. Incomplete CDR3 DNA: TGCAGTGCTGGGCTTCGGGGGAACTATGGC. The chain combines TRBV20-1 with TRBJ1-2, with a tentative D call TRBD1 (5 bases). The read gets to within 3 residues of the CDR3 end, and the germline J gene fills in the rest. Germline V CDR1 and CDR2: DFQATT, SNEGSKA (reference sequence). The CDR3 covers 13 residues. Trimming pared 5 bases from V and 2 bases from J, leaving 12 bases between.